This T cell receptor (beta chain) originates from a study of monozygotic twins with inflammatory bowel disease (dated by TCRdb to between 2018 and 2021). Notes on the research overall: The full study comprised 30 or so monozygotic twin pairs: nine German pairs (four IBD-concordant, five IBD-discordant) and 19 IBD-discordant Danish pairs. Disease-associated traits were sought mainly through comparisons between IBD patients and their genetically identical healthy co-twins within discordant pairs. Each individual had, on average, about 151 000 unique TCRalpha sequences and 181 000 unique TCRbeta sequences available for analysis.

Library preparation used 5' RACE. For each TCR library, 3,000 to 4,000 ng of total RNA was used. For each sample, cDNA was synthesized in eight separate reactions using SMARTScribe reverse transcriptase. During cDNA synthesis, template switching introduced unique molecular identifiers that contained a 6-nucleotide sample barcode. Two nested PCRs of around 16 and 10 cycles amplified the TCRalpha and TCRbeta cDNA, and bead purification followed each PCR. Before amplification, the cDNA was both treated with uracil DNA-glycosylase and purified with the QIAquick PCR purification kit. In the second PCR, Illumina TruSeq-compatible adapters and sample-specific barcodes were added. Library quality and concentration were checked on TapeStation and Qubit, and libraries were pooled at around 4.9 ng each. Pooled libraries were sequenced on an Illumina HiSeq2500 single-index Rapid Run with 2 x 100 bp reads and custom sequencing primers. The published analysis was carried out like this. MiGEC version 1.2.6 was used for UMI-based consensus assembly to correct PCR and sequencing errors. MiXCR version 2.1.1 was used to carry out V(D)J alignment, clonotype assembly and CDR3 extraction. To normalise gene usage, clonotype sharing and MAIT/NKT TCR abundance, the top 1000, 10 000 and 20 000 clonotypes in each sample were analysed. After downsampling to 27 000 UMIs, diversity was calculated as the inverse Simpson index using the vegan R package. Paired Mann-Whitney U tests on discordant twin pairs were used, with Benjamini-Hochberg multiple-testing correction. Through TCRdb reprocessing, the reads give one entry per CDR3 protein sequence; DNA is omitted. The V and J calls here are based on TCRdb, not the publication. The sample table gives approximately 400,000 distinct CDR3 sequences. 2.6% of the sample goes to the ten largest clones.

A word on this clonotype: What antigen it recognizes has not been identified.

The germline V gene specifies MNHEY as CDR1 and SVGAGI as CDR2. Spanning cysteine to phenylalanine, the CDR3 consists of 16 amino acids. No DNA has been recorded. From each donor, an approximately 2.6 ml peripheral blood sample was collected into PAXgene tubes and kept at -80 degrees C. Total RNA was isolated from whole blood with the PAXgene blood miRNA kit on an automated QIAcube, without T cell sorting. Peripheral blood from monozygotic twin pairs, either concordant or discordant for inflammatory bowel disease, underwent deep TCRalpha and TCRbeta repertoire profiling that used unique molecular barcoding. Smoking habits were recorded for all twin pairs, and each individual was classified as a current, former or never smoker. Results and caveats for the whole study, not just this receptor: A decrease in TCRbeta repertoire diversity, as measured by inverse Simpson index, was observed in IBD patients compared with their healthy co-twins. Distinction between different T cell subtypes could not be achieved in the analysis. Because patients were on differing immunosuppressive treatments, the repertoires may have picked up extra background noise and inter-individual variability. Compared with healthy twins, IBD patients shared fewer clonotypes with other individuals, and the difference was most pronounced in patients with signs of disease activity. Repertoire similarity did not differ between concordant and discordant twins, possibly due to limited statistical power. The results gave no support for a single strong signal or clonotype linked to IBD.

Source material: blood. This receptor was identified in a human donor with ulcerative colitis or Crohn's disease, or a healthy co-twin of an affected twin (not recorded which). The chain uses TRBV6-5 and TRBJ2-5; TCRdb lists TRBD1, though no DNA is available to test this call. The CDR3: CASSYSGTGFQETQYF.